This TCR beta chain was recovered during a study of blood T cell repertoires in COVID-19. For the study at large: Acute-phase and convalescent COVID-19 samples originated in the United States, Italy and Spain. PBMCs, B-cell-depleted T cells, or T cells provided the cDNA or gDNA that made up the material.

The germline V gene has CDR1 MNHEY and CDR2 SMNVEV (reference sequence). J was trimmed by 4 bases and V by 5 bases; bases with no gene match: 8. The CDR3 has 15 residues. Original analysis: Amplification of reference gene primers provided the estimated nucleated cell counts. Clones were sequenced by immunoSEQ multiplex PCR, and TCRdb holds only the in-frame ones, with some missing. The DNA gave D and trimming, while V, J and clone size come from that table. The sample shows 110,000 or so clones, roughly 75% of them seen only once. The sequence derives from a human donor in a cohort sampled during active or convalescent COVID-19. The source material was peripheral blood. The rearrangement links TRBV27 to TRBJ2-1; the match to TRBD2 covers 7 bases. The CDR3 nucleotides read TGTGCCAGCAGTAGGTGGACTAGTACATACAATGAGCAGTTCTTC. Amino acids: CASSRWTSTYNEQFF.